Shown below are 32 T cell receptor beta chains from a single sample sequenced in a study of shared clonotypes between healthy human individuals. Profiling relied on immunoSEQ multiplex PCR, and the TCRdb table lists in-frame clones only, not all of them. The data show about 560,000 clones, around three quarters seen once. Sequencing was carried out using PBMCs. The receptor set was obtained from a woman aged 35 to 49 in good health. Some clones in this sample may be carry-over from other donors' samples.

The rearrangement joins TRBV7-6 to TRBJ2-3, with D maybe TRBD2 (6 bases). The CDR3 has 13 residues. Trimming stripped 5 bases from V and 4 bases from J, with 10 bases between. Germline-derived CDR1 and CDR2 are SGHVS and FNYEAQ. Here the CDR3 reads CASSSRGSDTQYF. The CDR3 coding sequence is TGTGCCAGCAGCAGTCGGGGGTCAGATACGCAGTATTTT.

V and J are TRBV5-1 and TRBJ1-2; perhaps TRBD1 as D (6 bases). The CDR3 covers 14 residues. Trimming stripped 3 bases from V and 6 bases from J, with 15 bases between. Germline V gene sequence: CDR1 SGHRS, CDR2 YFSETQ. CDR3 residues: CASSSLTGTHGYTF. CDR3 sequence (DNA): TGCGCCAGCAGCTCATTGACAGGAACACATGGCTACACCTTC.

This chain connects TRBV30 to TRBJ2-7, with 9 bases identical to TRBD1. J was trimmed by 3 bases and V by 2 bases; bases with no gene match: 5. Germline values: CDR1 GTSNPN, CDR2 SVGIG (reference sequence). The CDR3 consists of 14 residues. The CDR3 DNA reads TGTGCCTGGAGTACCGGGACAGGGCACTACGAGCAGTACTTC. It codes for CAWSTGTGHYEQYF.

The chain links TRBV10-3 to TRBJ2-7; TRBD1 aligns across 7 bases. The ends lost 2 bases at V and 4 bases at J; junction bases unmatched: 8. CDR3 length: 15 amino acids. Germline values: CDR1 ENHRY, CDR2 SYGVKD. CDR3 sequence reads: CAISEGDSAVYEQYF. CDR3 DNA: TGTGCCATCAGTGAGGGGGACAGCGCTGTATACGAGCAGTACTTC.

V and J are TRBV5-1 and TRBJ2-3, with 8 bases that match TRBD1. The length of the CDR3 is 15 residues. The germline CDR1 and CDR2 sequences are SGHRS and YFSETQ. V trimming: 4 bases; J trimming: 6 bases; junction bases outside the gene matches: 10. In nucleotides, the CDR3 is TGCGCCAGCAGCCAGACAGGGGCTTTATGGGATACGCAGTATTTT. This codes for CASSQTGALWDTQYF.

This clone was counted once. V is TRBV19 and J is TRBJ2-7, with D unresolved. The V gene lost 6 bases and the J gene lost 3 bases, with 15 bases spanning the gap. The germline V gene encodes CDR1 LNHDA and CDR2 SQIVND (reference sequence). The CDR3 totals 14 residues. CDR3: CASRIRSGSYEQYF. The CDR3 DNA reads TGTGCCAGTAGGATCAGGTCAGGTAGCTACGAGCAGTACTTC.

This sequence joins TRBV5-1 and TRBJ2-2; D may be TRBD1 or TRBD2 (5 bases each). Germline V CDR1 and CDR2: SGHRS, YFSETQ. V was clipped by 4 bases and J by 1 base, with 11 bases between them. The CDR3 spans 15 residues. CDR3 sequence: CASSASGLNTGELFF. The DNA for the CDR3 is TGCGCCAGCAGCGCCTCGGGGCTGAACACCGGGGAGCTGTTTTTT.

CDR3 sequence: CASSQAWPQPGPQYF. The CDR3, as DNA: TGCGCCAGCAGCCAAGCTTGGCCCCAGCCCGGGCCGCAGTATTTT. The chain carries TRBV4-3 and TRBJ2-3; no clear D gene. Looked up from germline, CDR1 is LGHNA and CDR2 is YSLEER. CDR3 size: 15 residues. Trimming shortened V by 1 base and J by 10 bases, and 18 bases separated the two germline ends.

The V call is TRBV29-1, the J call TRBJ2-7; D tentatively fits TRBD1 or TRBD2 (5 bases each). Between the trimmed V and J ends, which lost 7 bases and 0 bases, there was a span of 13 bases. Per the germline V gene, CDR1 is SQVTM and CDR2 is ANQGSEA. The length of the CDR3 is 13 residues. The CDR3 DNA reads TGCAGCGCCGGGGCAGGGCCCTCCTACGAGCAGTACTTC. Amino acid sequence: CSAGAGPSYEQYF.

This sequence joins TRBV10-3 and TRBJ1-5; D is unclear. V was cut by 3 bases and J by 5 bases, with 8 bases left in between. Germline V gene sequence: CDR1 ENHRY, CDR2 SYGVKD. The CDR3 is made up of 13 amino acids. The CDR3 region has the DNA TGTGCCATCAGTGAAAGCAACGATCAGCCCCAGCATTTT. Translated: CAISESNDQPQHF.

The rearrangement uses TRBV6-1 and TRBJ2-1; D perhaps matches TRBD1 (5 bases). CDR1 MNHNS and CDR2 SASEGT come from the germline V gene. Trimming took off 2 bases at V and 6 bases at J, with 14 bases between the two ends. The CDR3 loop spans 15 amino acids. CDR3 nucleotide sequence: TGTGCCAGCAGTGAAACATGGGGCAGCTCCAATGAGCAGTTCTTC. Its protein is CASSETWGSSNEQFF.

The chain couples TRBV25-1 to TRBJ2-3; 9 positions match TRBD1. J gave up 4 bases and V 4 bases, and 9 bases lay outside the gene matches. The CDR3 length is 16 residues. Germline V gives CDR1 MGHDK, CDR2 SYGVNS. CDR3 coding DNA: TGTGCCAGCAGTGGTGGACAGGGGCGTTTTCCAGATACGCAGTATTTT. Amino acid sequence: CASSGGQGRFPDTQYF.

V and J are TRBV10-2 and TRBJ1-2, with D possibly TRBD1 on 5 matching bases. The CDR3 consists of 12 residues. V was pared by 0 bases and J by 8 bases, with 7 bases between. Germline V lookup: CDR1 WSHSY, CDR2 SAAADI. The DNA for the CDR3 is TGCGCCAGCAGTGAGTCGGAGGGGGGCTACACCTTC. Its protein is CASSESEGGYTF.

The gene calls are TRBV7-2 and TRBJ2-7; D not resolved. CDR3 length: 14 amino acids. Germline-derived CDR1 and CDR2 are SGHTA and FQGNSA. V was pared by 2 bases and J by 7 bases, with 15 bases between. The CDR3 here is CASSLSDNSQEQYF. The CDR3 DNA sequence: TGTGCCAGCAGCTTAAGCGACAACTCGCAAGAGCAGTACTTC.

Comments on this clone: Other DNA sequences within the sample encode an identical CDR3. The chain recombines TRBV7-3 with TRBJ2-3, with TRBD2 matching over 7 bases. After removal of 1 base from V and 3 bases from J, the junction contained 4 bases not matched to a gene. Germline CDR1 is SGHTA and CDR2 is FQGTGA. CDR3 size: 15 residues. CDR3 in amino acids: CASSLMGGSTDTQYF. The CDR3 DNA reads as TGTGCCAGCAGCTTAATGGGCGGGAGTACAGATACGCAGTATTTT. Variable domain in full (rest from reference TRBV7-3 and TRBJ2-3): GAGVSQTPSNKVTEKGKYVELRCDPISGHTALYWYRQSLGQGPEFLIYFQGTGAADDSGLPNDRFFAVRPEGSVSTLKIQRTERGDSAVYLCASSLMGGSTDTQYFGPGTRLTVL.

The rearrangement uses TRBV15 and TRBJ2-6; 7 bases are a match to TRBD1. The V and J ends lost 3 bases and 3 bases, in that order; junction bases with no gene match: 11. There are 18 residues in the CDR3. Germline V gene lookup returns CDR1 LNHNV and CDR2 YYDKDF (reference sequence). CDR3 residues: CATSSEPKGAYGANVLTF. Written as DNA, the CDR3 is TGTGCCACCAGCAGCGAACCCAAGGGGGCGTATGGGGCCAACGTCCTGACTTTC. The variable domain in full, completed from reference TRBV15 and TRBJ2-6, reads DAMVIQNPRYQVTQFGKPVTLSCSQTLNHNVMYWYQQKSSQAPKLLFHYYDKDFNNEADTPDNFQSRRPNTSFCFLDIRSPGLGDTAMYLCATSSEPKGAYGANVLTFGAGSRLTVL.

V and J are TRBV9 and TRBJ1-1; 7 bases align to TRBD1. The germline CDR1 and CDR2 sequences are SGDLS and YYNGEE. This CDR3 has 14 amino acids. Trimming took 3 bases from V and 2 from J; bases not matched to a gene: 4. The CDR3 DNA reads TGTGCCAGCAGCGAAGACAGGGTAAACACTGAAGCTTTCTTT. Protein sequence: CASSEDRVNTEAFF.

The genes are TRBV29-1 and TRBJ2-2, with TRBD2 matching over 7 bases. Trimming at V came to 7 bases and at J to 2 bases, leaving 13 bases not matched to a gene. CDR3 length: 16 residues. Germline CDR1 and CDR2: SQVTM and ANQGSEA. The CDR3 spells CSAILARETNTGELFF. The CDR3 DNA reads TGCAGCGCGATCCTAGCGCGGGAGACAAACACCGGGGAGCTGTTTTTT.

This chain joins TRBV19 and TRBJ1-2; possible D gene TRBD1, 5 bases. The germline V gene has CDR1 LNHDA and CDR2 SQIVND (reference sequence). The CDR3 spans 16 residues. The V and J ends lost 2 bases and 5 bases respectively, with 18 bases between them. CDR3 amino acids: CASSITPGRLWYGYTF. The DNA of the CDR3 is TGTGCCAGTAGTATAACCCCGGGACGGCTGTGGTATGGCTACACCTTC.

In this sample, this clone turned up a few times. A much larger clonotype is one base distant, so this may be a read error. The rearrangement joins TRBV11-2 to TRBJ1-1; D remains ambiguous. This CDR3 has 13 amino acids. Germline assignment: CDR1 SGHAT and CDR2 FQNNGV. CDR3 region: CASSPQPNTEALF. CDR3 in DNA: TGTGCCAGCAGCCCGCAACCGAACACTGAAGCTTTATTT.

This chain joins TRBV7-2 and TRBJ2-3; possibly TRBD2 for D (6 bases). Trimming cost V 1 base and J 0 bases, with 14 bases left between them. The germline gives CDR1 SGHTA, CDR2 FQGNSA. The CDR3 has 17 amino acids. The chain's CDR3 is CASSLGSGGASTDTQYF. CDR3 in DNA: TGTGCCAGCAGCTTAGGATCTGGCGGGGCTAGCACAGATACGCAGTATTTT.

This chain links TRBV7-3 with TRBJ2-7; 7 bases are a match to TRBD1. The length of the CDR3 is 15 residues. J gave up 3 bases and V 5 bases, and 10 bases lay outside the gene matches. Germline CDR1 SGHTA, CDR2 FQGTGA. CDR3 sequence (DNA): TGTGCCAGCAGCCCCCCGGGACAGAATATCTACGAGCAGTACTTC. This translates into CASSPPGQNIYEQYF.

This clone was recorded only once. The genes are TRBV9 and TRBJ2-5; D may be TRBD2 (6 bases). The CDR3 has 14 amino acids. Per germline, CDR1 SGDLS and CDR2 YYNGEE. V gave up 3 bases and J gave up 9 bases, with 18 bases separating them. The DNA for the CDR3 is TGTGCCAGCAGCGGCGGACTACTGGAATATGCCCAGTACTTC. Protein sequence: CASSGGLLEYAQYF.

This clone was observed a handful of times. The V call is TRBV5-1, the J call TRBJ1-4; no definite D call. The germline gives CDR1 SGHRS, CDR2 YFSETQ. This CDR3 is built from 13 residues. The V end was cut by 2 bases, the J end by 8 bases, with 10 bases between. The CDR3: CASSFGGKEKLFF. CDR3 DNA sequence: TGCGCCAGCAGCTTCGGAGGGAAGGAAAAACTGTTTTTT.

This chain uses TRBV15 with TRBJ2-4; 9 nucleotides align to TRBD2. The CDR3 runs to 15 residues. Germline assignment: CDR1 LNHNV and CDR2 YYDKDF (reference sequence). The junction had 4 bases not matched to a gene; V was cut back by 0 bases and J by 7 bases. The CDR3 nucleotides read TGTGCCACCAGCAGAGAGGGACTAGCTACGAACATTCAGTACTTC. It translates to CATSREGLATNIQYF.

The CDR3 DNA follows: TGTGCCAGCAGCTTGTTTTGGCAAGAGACCCAGTACTTC. Translating it yields CASSLFWQETQYF. The V call is TRBV7-3, the J call TRBJ2-5; no firm D call. Germline-derived CDR1 and CDR2 are SGHTA and FQGTGA. This CDR3 is 13 amino acids long. Trimming took off 3 bases at V and 2 bases at J, with 7 bases between the two ends.

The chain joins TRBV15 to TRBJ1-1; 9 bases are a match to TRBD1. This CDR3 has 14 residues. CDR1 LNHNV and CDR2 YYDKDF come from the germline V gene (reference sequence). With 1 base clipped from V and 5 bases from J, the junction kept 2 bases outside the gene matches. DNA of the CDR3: TGTGCCACCAGCAGAGGACAGGGGGGGACTGAAGCTTTCTTT. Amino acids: CATSRGQGGTEAFF.

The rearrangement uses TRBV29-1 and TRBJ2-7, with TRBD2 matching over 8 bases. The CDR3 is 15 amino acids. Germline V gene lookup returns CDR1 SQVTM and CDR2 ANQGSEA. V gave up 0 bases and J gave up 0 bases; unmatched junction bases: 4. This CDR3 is CSVEDRREASYEQYF. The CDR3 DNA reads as TGCAGCGTTGAAGATAGGCGGGAGGCCTCCTACGAGCAGTACTTC.

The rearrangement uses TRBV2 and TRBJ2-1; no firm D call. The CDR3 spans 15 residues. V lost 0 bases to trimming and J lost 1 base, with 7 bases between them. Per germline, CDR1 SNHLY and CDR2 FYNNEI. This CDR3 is CASSEALRSYNEQFF. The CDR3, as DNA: TGTGCCAGCAGTGAAGCGCTTAGATCCTACAATGAGCAGTTCTTC.

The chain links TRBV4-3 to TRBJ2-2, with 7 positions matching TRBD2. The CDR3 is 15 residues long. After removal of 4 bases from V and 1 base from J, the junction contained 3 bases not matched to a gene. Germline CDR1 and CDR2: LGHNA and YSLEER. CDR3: CASSPSGMNTGELFF. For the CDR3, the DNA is TGCGCCAGCAGCCCTAGCGGAATGAACACCGGGGAGCTGTTTTTT.

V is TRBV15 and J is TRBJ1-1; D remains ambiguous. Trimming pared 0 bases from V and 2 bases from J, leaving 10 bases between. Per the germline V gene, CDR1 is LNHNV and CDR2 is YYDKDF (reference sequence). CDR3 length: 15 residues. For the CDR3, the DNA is TGTGCCACCAGCAGAGACCACACACCTAACACTGAAGCTTTCTTT. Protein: CATSRDHTPNTEAFF.

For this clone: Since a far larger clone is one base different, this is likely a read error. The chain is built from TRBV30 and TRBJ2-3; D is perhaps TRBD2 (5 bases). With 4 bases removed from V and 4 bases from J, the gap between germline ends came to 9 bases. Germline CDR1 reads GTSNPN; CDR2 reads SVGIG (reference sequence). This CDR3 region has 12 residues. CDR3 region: CAWTTGADTQYF. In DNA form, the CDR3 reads TGTGCCTGGACGACCGGGGCAGATACGCAGTATTTT.